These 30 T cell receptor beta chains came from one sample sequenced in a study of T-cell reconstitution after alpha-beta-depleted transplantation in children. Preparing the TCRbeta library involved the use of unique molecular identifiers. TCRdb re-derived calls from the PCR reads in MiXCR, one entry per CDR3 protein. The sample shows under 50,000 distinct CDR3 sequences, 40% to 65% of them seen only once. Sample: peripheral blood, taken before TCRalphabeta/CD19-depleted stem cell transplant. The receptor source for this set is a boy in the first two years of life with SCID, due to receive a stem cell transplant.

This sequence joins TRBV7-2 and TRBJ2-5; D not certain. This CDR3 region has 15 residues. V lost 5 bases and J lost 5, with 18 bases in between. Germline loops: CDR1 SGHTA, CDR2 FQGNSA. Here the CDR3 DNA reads TGTGCCAGCAGCCCTAATCGGTTACCTGGGGAGACCCAGTACTTC. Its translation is CASSPNRLPGETQYF. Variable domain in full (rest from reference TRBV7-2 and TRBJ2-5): GAGVSQSPSNKVTEKGKDVELRCDPISGHTALYWYRQSLGQGLEFLIYFQGNSAPDKSGLPSDRFSAERTGGSVSTLTIQRTQQEDSAVYLCASSPNRLPGETQYFGPGTRLLVL.

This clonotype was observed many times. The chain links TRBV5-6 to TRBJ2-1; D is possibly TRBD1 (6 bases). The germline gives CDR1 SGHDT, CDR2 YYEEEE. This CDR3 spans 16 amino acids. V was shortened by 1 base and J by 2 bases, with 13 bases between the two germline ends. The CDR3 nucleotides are TGTGCCAGCAGCTTGTACAGGGCCTCGGCCTACAATGAGCAGTTCTTC. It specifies CASSLYRASAYNEQFF. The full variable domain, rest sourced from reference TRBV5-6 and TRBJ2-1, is DAGVTQSPTHLIKTRGQQVTLRCSPKSGHDTVSWYQQALGQGPQFIFQYYEEEERQRGNFPDRFSGHQFPNYSSELNVNALLLGDSALYLCASSLYRASAYNEQFFGPGTRLTVL.

The CDR3 sequence: CSVTGGLNTEAFF. In DNA form, the CDR3 reads TGCAGTGTTACAGGGGGCTTGAACACTGAAGCTTTCTTT. The chain has TRBV20-1 and TRBJ1-1, with TRBD1 matching 9 bases. J was trimmed by 0 bases and V by 7 bases; bases with no gene match: 3. Germline CDR1 DFQATT, CDR2 SNEGSKA (reference sequence). The length of the CDR3 is 13 residues.

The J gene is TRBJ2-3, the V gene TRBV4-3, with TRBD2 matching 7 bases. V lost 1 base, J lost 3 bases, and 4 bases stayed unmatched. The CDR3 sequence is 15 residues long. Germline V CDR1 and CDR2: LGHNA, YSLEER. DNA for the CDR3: TGCGCCAGCAGCCAAGCGGGGGGATTGACAGATACGCAGTATTTT. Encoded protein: CASSQAGGLTDTQYF.

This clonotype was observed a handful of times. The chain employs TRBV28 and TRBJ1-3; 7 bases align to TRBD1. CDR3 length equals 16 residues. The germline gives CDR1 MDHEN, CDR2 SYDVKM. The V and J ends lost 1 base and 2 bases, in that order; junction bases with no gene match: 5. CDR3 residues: CASSLFPTGTGNTIYF. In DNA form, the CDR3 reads TGTGCCAGCAGTTTATTTCCGACAGGGACTGGAAACACCATATATTTT.

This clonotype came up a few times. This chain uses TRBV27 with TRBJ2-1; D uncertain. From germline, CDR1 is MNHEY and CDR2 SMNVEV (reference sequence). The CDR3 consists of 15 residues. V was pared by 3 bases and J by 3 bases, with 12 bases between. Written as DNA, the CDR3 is TGTGCCAGCAGTTTGGACCCTCGGAGCTACAATGAGCAGTTCTTC. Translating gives CASSLDPRSYNEQFF.

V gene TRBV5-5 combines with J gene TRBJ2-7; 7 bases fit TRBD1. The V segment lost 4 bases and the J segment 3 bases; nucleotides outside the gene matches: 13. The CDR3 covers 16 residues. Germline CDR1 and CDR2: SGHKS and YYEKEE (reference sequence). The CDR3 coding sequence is TGTGCCAGCAGCCCTAAAGACAGGGAGATCATCTACGAGCAGTACTTC. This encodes CASSPKDREIIYEQYF.

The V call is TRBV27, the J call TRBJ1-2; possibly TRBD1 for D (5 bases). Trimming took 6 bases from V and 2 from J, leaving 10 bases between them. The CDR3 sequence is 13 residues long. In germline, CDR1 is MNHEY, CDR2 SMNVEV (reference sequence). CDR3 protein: CASRDSLNYGYTF. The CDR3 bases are TGTGCCAGCAGAGACAGTCTGAACTATGGCTACACCTTC.

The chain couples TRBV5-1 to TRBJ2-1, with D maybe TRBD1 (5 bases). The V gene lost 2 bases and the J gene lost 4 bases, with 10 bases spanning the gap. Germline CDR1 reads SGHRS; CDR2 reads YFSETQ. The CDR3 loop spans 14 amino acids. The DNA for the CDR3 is TGCGCCAGCAGCTTCTTGGACAAGTACAATGAGCAGTTCTTC. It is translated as CASSFLDKYNEQFF.

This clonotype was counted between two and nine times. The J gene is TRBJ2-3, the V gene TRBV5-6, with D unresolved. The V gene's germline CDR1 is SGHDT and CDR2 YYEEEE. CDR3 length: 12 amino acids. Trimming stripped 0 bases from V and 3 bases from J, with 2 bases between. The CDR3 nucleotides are TGTGCCAGCAGCTTGGCGACAGATACGCAGTATTTT. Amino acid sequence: CASSLATDTQYF.

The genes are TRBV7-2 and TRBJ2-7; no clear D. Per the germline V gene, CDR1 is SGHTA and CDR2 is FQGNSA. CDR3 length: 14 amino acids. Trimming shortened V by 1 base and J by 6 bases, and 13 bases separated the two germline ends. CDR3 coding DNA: TGTGCCAGCAGCTTAGGAGGAGCAGGTGGCGAGCAGTACTTC. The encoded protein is CASSLGGAGGEQYF.

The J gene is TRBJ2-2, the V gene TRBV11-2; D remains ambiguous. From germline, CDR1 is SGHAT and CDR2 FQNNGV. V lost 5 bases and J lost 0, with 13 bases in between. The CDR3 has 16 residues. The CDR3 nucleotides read TGTGCCAGCAGCCCGGGCCCCCCCCCGAACACCGGGGAGCTGTTTTTT. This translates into CASSPGPPPNTGELFF.

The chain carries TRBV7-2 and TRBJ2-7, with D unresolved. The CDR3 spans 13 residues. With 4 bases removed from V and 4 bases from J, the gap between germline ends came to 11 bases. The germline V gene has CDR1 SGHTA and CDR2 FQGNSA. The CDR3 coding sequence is TGTGCCAGCAGCTATGGGAACCGTTACGAGCAGTACTTC. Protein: CASSYGNRYEQYF.

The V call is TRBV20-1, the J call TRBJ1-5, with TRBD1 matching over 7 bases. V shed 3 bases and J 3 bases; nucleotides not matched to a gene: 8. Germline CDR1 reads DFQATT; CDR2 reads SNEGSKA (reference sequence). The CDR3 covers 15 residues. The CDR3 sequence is CSASFGGQFNQPQHF. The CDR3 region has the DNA TGCAGTGCTAGTTTTGGGGGACAGTTCAATCAGCCCCAGCATTTT.

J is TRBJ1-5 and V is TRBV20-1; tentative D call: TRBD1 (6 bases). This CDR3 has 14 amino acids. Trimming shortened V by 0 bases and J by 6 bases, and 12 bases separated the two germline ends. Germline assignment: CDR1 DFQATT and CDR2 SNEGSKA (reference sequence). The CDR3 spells CSARDPGAGQPQHF. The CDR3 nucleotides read TGCAGTGCTAGAGATCCGGGGGCAGGTCAGCCCCAGCATTTT.

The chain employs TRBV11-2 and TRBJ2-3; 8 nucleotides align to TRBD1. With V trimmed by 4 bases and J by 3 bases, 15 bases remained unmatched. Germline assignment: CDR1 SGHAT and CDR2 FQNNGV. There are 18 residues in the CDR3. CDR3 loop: CASSSPAGTGRATDTQYF. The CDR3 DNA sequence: TGTGCCAGCAGCTCGCCGGCGGGGACAGGTAGAGCGACAGATACGCAGTATTTT.

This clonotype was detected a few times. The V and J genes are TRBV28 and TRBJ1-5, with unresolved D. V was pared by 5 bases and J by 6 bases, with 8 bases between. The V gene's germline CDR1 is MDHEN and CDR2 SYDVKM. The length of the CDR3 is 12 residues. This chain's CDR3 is CASSPQSQPQHF. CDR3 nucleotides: TGTGCCAGCAGTCCCCAAAGTCAGCCCCAGCATTTT. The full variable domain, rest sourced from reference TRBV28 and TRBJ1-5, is DVKVTQSSRYLVKRTGEKVFLECVQDMDHENMFWYRQDPGLGLRLIYFSYDVKMKEKGDIPEGYSVSREKKERFSLILESASTNQTSMYLCASSPQSQPQHFGDGTRLSIL.

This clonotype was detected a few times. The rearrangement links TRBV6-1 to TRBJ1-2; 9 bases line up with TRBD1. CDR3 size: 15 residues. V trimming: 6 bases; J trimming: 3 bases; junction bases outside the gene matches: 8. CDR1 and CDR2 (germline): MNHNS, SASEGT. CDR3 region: CASSHADRGDYGYTF. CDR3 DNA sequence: TGTGCCAGCAGCCACGCGGACAGGGGTGACTATGGCTACACCTTC.

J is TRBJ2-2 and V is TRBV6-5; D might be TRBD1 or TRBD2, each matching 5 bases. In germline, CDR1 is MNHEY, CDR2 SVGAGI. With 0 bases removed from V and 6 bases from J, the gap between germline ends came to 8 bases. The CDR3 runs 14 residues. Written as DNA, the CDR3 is TGTGCCAGCAGTTACTCGAGGGGCTCCGGGGAGCTGTTTTTT. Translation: CASSYSRGSGELFF.

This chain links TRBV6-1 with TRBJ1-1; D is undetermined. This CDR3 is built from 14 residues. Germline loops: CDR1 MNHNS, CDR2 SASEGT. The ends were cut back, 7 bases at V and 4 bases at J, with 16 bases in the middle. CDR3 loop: CASNPSDGSTEAFF. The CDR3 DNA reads TGTGCCAGCAACCCCTCGGACGGTTCCACTGAAGCTTTCTTT.

The CDR3 nucleotides read TGTGCCAGCAGAAAAGGGGGTGGATCCACAGATACGCAGTATTTT. It specifies CASRKGGGSTDTQYF. V gene TRBV6-1 combines with J gene TRBJ2-3; perhaps TRBD1 as D (6 bases). Per the germline V gene, CDR1 is MNHNS and CDR2 is SASEGT. The length of the CDR3 is 15 residues. V lost 6 bases and J 2 bases, leaving 15 bases between the germline ends.

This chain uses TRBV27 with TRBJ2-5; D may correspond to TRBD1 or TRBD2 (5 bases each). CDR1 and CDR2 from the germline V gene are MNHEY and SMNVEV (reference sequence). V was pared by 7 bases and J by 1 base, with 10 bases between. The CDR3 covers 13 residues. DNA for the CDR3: TGTGCCAGCAAGCCAGGGACCCAAGAGACCCAGTACTTC. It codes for CASKPGTQETQYF.

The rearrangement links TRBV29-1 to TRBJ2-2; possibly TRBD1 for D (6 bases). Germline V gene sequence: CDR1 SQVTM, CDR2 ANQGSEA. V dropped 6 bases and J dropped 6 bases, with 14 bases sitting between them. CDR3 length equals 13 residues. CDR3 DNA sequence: TGCAGCGTCGGCCCCAGGGGAGCCGGGGAGCTGTTTTTT. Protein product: CSVGPRGAGELFF.

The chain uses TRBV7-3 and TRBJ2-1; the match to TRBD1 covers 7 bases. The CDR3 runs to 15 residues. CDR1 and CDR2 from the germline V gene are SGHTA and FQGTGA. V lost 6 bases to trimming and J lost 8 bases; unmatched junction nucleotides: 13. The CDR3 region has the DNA TGTGCCAGCAGTCGGACCGGGACAGCCCCCTATGAGCAGTTCTTC. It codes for CASSRTGTAPYEQFF.

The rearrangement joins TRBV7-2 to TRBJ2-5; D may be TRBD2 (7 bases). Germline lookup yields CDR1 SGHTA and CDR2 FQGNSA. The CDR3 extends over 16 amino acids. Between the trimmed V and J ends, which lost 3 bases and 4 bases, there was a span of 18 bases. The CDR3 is CASSFPTGREGETQYF. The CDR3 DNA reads TGTGCCAGCAGCTTCCCCACAGGGAGGGAGGGAGAGACCCAGTACTTC.

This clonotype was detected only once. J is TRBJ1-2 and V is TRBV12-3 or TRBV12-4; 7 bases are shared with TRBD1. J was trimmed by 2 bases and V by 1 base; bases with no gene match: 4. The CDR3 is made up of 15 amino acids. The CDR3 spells CASSLGSGGNYGYTF. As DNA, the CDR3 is TGTGCCAGCAGTTTAGGTTCAGGGGGAAACTATGGCTACACCTTC.

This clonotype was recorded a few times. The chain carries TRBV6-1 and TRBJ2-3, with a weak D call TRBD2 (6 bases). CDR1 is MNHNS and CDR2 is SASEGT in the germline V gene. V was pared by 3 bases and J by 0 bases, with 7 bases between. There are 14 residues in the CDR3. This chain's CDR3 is CASSERDSTDTQYF. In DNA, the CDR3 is TGTGCCAGCAGTGAGCGGGACAGCACAGATACGCAGTATTTT.

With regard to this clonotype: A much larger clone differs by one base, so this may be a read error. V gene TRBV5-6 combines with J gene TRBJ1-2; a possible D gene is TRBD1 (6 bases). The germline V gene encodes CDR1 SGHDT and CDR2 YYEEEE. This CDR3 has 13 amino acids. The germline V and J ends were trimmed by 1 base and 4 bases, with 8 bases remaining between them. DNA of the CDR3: TGTGCCAGCAGCTTGACAGGGACCTATGGCTACACCTTC. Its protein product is CASSLTGTYGYTF.

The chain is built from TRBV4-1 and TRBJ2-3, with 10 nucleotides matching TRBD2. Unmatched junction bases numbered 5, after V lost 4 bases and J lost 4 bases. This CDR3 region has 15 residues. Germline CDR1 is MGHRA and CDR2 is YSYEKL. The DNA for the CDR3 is TGCGCCAGCAGCCCCTTAGCGGGGGGTCCAGATACGCAGTATTTT. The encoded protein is CASSPLAGGPDTQYF.

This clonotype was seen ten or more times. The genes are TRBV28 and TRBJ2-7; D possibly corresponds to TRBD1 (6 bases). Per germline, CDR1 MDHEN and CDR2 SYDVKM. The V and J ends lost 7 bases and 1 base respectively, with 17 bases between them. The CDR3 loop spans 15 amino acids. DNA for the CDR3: TGTGCCAGCAACCCCGACAGGAGCCTTTCCTACGAGCAGTACTTC. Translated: CASNPDRSLSYEQYF. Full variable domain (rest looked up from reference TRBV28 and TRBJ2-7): DVKVTQSSRYLVKRTGEKVFLECVQDMDHENMFWYRQDPGLGLRLIYFSYDVKMKEKGDIPEGYSVSREKKERFSLILESASTNQTSMYLCASNPDRSLSYEQYFGPGTRLTVT.